This TCR beta chain was documented in a study of blood T cell repertoires in COVID-19. Study in general: Acute and convalescent COVID-19 samples came from the United States, Italy and Spain.

TCRdb's table, derived via immunoSEQ multiplex PCR, lists solely in-frame clones and lacks some. The sample carries some 450,000 clones, about 91% recorded once. Seattle's enrolled individuals joined amid active infection and were then monitored longitudinally. The V segment lost 3 bases and the J segment 7 bases; nucleotides outside the gene matches: 6. The CDR3 is made up of 15 amino acids. Germline V gene data show CDR1 as KGHDR and CDR2 as SFDVKD. Sequenced: peripheral blood. The chain employs TRBV24-1 and TRBJ1-2; 11 nucleotides agree with TRBD1. This clonotype was sampled from a woman aged 45-65 years with COVID-19, enrolled during active disease. The CDR3 nucleotides are TGTGCCACCAGTGATCGGGGACAGGGGGTCACTGGCTACACCTTC. Amino acids: CATSDRGQGVTGYTF.